This is a list of T cell receptor beta chains from one sample in a study of regulatory T cells in long-lasting Graves disease. One entry per CDR3 protein results from TCRdb running MiXCR on the multiplex PCR reads. The sample carries hundreds of thousands of distinct CDR3 sequences, roughly 15% recorded once. A further study also used this sample, focusing on T cells in Graves' hyperthyroidism and ophthalmopathy.

Sequenced material: peripheral blood mononuclear cells (PBMCs), taken at new diagnosis, from a patient treated with antithyroid drugs. The receptor set was obtained from a woman younger than 45 with Graves disease. CDR3s leave out the opening cysteine and the closing phenylalanine or tryptophan. Each record gives: J gene, V gene, CDR3 protein.

J: TRBJ2-5; V: TRBV10-3; CDR3: AVAGGSGETQY
J: TRBJ1-4; V: TRBV10-3; CDR3: AISESGANEKLF
J: TRBJ1-5; V: TRBV5-8; CDR3: ASTSRGYSNQPQH
J: TRBJ1-1; V: TRBV9; CDR3: ASSVSMNTEAF
J: TRBJ2-7; V: TRBV2; CDR3: ASSGFLAGGQYEQY
J: TRBJ2-5; V: TRBV6-1; CDR3: ASSGGLGGGGETQY
J: TRBJ2-7; V: TRBV28; CDR3: ASSYRARISYEQY
J: TRBJ2-3; V: TRBV2; CDR3: ASSKETGIPGADTQY
J: TRBJ2-2; V: TRBV5-4; CDR3: ASSLGLPNTGELF
J: TRBJ2-1; V: TRBV2; CDR3: ASSDEQTSYNEQF
J: TRBJ1-2; V: TRBV5-8; CDR3: ASTFDSNYGYT
J: TRBJ2-3; V: TRBV11-2; CDR3: ASSLAHRGGTDTQY
J: TRBJ1-6; V: TRBV12-3/TRBV12-4; CDR3: ASRPGQGAGYSPLH
J: TRBJ2-7; V: TRBV10-1; CDR3: ASGGQGLGEQY
J: TRBJ2-1; V: TRBV28; CDR3: ASSVLWRESQF
J: TRBJ2-3; V: TRBV20-1; CDR3: SARGIARNLGRSDTQY
J: TRBJ2-1; V: TRBV28; CDR3: ASSRGQIRYNEQF
J: TRBJ1-5; V: TRBV20-1; CDR3: SARPRAAHQPQH
J: TRBJ1-1; V: TRBV12-3/TRBV12-4; CDR3: ASSSIRATEAF
J: TRBJ2-1; V: TRBV3-1; CDR3: ASSPTRGGSLYNEQF
J: TRBJ1-1; V: TRBV28; CDR3: ASWRGRNTEAF
J: TRBJ1-1; V: TRBV27; CDR3: ASSFQGAQDTEAF
J: TRBJ1-1; V: TRBV7-2; CDR3: ASGLNRGFIEAF
J: TRBJ2-5; V: TRBV7-9; CDR3: ASSAEETQY
J: TRBJ1-2; V: TRBV19; CDR3: ASSIEGEYGYT
J: TRBJ1-5; V: TRBV19; CDR3: ASSIDSRNQPQH
J: TRBJ1-5; V: TRBV7-9; CDR3: ASSFGVAGQPQH
J: TRBJ1-5; V: TRBV3-1; CDR3: ASSQGSSAQPQH
J: TRBJ2-1; V: TRBV20-1; CDR3: SANSGTYNEQF
J: TRBJ1-2; V: TRBV11-2; CDR3: ASSMTGTTSSGYT
J: TRBJ1-2; V: TRBV19; CDR3: ASSDPGQSNYGYT
J: TRBJ1-1; V: TRBV12-3/TRBV12-4; CDR3: ASSSPLNSLSEAF